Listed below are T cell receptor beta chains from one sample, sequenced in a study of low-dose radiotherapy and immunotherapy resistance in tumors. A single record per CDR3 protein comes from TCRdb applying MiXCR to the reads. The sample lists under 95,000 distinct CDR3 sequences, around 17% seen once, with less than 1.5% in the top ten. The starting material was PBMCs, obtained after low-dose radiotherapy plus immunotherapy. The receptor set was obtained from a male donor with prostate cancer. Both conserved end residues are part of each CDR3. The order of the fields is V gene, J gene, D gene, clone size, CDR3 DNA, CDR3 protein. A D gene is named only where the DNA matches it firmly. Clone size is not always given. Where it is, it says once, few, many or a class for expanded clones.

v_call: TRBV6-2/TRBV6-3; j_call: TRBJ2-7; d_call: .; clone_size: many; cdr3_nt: TGTGCCAGCAGTTATCTCGTGGTGACTGGATTCGAGCAGTACTTC; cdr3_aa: CASSYLVVTGFEQYF
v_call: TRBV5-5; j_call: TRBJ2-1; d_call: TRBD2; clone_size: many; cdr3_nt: TGTGCCAGCAGCCTAAGACTAGCGGGAGACTTCGATGAGCAGTTCTTC; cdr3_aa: CASSLRLAGDFDEQFF
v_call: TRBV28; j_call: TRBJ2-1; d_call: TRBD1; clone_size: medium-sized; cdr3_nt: TGTGCCAGCAGCAAGGTACAGGGGGCTGGTTCGGATGAGCAGTTCTTC; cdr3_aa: CASSKVQGAGSDEQFF
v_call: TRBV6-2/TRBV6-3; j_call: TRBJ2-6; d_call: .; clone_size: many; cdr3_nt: TGTGCCAGCACCATCCCCCGGGGCTCTGGGGCCAACGTCCTGACTTTC; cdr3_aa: CASTIPRGSGANVLTF
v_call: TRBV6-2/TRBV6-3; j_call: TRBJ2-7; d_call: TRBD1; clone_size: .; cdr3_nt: TGTGCCAGCAGTGACCTGACAGGGGGCCGGTCCTACGAGCAGTACTTC; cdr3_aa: CASSDLTGGRSYEQYF
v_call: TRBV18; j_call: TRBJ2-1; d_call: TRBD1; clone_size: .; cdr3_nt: TGTGCCAGCTCACCACCGAACCGGGACAGGGGGCGCCCAGCCTACAATGAGCAGTTCTTC; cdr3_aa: CASSPPNRDRGRPAYNEQFF
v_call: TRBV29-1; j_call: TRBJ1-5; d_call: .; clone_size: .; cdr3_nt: TGCAGCGTTGAAAGTGGGGACGGAACGCATTTT; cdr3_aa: CSVESGDGTHF
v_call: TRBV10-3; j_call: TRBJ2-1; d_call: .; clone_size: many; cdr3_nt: TGTGCCATCAGAGACACTGACAGTTACAATGAGCAGTTCTTC; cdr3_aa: CAIRDTDSYNEQFF
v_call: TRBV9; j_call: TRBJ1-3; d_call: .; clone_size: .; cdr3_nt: TGTGCCAGCAGCGTAAACGACCTTGCTGGAAACACCATATATTTT; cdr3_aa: CASSVNDLAGNTIYF
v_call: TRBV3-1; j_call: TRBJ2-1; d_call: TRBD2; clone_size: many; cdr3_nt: TGTGCCAGCGCAAAGCTAGCGGGAGATGAGCAGTTCTTC; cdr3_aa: CASAKLAGDEQFF
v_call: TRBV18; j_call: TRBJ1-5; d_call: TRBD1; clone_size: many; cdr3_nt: TGTGCCAGCTCACCAGGCCGAGGGGGCTACCATTTT; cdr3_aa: CASSPGRGGYHF
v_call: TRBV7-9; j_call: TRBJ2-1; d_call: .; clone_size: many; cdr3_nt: TGTGCCAGCAGCCCCAGGGGAACTAATGAGCAGTTCTTC; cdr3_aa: CASSPRGTNEQFF
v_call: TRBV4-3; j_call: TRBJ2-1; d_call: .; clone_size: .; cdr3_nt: TGCGCCAGCAGCCAAGATCGGGCGAGCGGGCCAAAAAATGAGCAGTTCTTC; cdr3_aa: CASSQDRASGPKNEQFF
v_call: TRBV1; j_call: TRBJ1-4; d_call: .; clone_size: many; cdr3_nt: TGCGCCAGCAGCCCCCCCGGGCGGACAGGGGCGAGAGATGAAAAACTGTTTTTT; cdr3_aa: CASSPPGRTGARDEKLFF
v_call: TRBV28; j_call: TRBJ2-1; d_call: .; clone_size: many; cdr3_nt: TGTGCCAGCAGTTTCATAACTCAGAACAATGAGCAGTTCTTC; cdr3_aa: CASSFITQNNEQFF
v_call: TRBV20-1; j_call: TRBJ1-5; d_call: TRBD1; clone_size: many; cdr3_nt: TGCAGTGCTAGGAGGGGGACAGGGGTTCAGCCCCAGCATTTT; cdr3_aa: CSARRGTGVQPQHF
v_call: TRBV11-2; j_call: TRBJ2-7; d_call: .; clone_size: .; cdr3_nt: TGTGCCAGCAGCCAGGGTGGAGGACAGAGCACCGGGGAGCAGTACTTC; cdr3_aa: CASSQGGGQSTGEQYF
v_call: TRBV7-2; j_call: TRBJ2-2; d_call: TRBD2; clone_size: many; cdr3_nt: TGTGCCAGCAGCGGTACCGGGACTACCAACACCGGGGAGCTGTTTTTT; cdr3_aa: CASSGTGTTNTGELFF
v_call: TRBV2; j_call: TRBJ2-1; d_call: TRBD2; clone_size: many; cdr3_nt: TGTGCCAGCAGAGATAGCGGGGGAAACTACAATGAGCAGTTCTTC; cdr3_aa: CASRDSGGNYNEQFF
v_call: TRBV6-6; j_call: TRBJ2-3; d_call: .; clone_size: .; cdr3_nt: TGTGCCAGCAGTTACTCTCGGGTAGCCCGTCTTAGCACAGATACGCAGTATTTT; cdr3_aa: CASSYSRVARLSTDTQYF
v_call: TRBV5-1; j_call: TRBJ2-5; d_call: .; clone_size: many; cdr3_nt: TGCGCCAGCAGTTCTTACAGGGAAGAGACCCAGTACTTC; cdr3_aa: CASSSYREETQYF
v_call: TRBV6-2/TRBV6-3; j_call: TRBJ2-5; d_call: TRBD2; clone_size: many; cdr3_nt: TGTGCCAGCAGTTACTCTGCGACTAGCGGGAGATTTCGGCAAGAGACCCAGTACTTC; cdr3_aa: CASSYSATSGRFRQETQYF
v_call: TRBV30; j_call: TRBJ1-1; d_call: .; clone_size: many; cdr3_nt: TGTGCCTGTCTGGCGGGGGCGCGGACTGAAGCTTTCTTT; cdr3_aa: CACLAGARTEAFF
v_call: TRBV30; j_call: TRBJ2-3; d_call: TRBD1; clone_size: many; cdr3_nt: TGTGCCTGGAGTGTCCCCCCCTCCAGTGACAGGGCGTCGGATACGCAGTATTTT; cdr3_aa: CAWSVPPSSDRASDTQYF
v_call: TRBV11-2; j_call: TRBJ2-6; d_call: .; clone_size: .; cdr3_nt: TGTGCCAGCAGCTTAGAATACAGGACCAGCTCTGGGGCCAACGTCCTGACTTTC; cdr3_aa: CASSLEYRTSSGANVLTF
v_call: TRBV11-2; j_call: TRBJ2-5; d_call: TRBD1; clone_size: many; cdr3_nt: TGTGCCAGCAGCAGGGTGGGCAGGGGGATTGAGACCCAGTACTTC; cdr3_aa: CASSRVGRGIETQYF
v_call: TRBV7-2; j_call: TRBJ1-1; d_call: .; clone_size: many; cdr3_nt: TGTGCCAGCAGCCTACAAACCGGGACAAGCACTGAAGCTTTCTTT; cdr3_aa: CASSLQTGTSTEAFF
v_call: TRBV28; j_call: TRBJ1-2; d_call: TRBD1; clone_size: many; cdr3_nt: TGTGCCAGCAGTACTACAGGGGGGGTAGACTATGGCTACACCTTC; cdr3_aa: CASSTTGGVDYGYTF
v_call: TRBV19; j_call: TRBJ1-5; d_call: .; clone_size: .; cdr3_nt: TGTGCCAGTAGTTTGGGGGGACGGGCAAGCAATCAGCCCCAGCATTTT; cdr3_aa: CASSLGGRASNQPQHF
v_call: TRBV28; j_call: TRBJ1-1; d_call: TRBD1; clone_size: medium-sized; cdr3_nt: TGTGCCAGCAGTTTGCGGCACCGACAGGGCACTGAAGCTTTCTTT; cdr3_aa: CASSLRHRQGTEAFF
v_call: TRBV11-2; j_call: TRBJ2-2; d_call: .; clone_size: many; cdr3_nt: TGTGCCAGCAGCTTAGAAGGAATAGGGCCCGGGGAGCTGTTTTTT; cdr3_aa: CASSLEGIGPGELFF
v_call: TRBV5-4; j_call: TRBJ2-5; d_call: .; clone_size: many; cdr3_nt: TGTGCCAGCAGCCAGAAGGGGTCCACCCCGGAGACCCAGTACTTC; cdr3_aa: CASSQKGSTPETQYF
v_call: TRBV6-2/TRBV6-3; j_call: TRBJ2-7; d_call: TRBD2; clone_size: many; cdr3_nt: TGTGCCAGCAGTTACTGGACTAGGAACGAGCAGTACTTC; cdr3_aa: CASSYWTRNEQYF
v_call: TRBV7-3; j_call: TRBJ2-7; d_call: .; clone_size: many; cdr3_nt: TGTGCCAGCAGGGGGGCAATCTACGAGCAGTACTTC; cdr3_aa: CASRGAIYEQYF
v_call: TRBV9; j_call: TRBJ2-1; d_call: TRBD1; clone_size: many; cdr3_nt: TGTGCCAGCAGGGAGGACAGGGTTAGGAATGAGCAGTTCTTC; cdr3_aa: CASREDRVRNEQFF
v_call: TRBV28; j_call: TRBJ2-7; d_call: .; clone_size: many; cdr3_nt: TGTGCCAGCCGCATGGACTACAACTCCTACGAGCAGTACTTC; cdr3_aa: CASRMDYNSYEQYF
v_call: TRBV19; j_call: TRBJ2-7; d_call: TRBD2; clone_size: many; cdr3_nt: TGTGCCAGTACCCCGGGACTAGCGGACTCCTACGAGCAGTACTTC; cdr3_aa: CASTPGLADSYEQYF
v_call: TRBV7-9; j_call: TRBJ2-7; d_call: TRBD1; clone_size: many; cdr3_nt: TGTGCCAGCAGCTTAGGGGCAGGGGGCAACGAGCAGTACTTC; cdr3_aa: CASSLGAGGNEQYF
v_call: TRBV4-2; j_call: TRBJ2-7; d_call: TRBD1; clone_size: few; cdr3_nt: TGTGCCAGCAGTCGGGGACAGGGGAGGTACGAGCAGTACTTC; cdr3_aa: CASSRGQGRYEQYF
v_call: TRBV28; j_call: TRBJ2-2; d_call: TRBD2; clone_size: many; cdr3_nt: TGTGCCAGCAGTCTCCTGGTGGTAGCGGGAAAGGTGGCCGGGGAGCTGTTTTTT; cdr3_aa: CASSLLVVAGKVAGELFF
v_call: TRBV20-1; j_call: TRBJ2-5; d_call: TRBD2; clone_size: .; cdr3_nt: TGCAGTGCTTACCTACTTCCCGCTAGCGGGAAAGAAGAGACCCAGTACTTC; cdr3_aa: CSAYLLPASGKEETQYF
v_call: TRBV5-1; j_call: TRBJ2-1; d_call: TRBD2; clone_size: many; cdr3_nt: TGCGCCAGCAGCGTGGGACTAGGTTACAATGAGCAGTTCTTC; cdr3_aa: CASSVGLGYNEQFF
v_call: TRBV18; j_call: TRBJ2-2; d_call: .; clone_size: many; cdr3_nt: TGTGCCAGCTCACCGACCGGGGAGCTGTTTTTT; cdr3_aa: CASSPTGELFF
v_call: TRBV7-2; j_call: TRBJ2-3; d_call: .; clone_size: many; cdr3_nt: TGTGCCAGCAGCACCGGACAGTCGGGTACGCAGTATTTT; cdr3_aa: CASSTGQSGTQYF
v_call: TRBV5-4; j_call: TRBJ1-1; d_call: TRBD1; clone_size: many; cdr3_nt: TGTGCCAGCAGCCCAGACAGGGGGCGAAGCACTGAAGCTTTCTTT; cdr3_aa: CASSPDRGRSTEAFF
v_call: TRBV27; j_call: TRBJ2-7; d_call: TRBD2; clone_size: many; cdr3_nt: TGTGCCAGCAGTTTTGGCACTGGGGGAGGGAGGAACGAGCAGTACTTC; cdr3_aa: CASSFGTGGGRNEQYF